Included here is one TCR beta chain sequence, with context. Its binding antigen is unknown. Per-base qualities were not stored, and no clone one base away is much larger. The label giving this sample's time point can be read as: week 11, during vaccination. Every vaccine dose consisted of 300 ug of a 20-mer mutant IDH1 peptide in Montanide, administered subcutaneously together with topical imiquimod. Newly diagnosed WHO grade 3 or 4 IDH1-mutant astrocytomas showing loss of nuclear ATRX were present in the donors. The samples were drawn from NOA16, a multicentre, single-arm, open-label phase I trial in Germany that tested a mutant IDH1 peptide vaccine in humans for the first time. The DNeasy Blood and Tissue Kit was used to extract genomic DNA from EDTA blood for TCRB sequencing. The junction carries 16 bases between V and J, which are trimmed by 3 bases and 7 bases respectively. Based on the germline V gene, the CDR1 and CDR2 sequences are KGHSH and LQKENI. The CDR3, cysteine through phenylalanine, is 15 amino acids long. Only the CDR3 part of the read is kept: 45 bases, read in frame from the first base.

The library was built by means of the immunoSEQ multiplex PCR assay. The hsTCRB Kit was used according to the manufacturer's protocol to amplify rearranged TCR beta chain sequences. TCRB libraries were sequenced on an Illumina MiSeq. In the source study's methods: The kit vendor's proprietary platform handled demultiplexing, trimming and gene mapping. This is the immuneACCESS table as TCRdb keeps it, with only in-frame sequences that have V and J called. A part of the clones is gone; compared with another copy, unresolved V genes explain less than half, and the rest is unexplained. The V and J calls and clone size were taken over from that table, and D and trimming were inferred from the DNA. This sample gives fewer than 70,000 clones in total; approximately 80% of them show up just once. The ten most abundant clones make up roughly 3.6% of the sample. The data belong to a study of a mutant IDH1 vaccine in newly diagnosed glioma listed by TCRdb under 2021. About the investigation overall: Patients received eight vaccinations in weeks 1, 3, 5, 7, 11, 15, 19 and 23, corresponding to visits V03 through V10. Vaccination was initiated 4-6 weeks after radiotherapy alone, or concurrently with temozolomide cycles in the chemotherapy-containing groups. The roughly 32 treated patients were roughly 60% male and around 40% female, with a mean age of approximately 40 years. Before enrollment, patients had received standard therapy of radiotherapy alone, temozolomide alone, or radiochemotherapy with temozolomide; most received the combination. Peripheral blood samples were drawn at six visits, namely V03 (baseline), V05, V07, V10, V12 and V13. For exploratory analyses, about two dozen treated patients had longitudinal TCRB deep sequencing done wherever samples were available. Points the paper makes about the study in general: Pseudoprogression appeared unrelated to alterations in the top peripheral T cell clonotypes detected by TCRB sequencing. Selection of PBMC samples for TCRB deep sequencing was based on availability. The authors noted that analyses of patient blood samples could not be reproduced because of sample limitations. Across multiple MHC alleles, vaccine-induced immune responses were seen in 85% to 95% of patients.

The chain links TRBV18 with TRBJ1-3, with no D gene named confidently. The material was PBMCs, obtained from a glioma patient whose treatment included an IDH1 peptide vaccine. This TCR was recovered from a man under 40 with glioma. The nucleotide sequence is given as TGTGCCAGCTCACCCCGGGCAACGGATCGGAACACCATATATTTT. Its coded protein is CASSPRATDRNTIYF.